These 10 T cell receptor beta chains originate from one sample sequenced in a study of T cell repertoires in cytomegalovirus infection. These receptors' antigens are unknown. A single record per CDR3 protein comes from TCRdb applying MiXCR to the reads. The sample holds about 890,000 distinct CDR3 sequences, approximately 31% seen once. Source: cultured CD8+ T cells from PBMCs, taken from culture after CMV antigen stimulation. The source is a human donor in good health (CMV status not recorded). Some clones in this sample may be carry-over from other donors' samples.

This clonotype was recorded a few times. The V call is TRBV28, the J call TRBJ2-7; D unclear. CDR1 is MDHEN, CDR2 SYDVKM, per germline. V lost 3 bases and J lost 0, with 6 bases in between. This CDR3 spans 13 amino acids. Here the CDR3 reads CASSFFDSYEQYV. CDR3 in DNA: TGTGCCAGCAGTTTCTTCGACTCCTACGAGCAGTACGTC.

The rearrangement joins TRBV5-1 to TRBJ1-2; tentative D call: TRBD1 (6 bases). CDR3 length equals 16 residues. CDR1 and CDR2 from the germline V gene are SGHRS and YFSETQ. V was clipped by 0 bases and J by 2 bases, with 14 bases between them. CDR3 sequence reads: CASSLDGRDTNYGYTF. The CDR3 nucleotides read TGCGCCAGCAGCTTGGACGGACGGGACACCAACTATGGCTACACCTTC.

The CDR3, as DNA: TGTGCCAGCAGTTTATTCCCGCCCACAGGGGGTTGGGGCTACACCTTC. Translated: CASSLFPPTGGWGYTF. V usage is TRBV27 and J usage is TRBJ1-2, with 8 bases identical to TRBD1. CDR3 length equals 16 residues. With V trimmed by 1 base and J by 8 bases, 12 bases remained unmatched. Germline V gives CDR1 MNHEY, CDR2 SMNVEV (reference sequence).

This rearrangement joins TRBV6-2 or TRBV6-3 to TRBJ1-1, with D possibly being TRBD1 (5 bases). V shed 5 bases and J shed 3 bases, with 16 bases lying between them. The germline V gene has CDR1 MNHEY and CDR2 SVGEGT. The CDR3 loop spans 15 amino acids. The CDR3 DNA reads TGTGCCAGCAGTCGACAGTTAGAGAGGGACACTGAAGCTTTCTTT. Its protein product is CASSRQLERDTEAFF.

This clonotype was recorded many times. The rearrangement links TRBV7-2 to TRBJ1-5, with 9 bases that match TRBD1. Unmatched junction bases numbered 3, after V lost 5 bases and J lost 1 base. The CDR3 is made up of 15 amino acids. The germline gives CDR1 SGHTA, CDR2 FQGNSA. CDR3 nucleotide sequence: TGTGCCAGCAGCACAACAGGGGGCAGCAATCAGCCCCAGCATTTT. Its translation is CASSTTGGSNQPQHF.

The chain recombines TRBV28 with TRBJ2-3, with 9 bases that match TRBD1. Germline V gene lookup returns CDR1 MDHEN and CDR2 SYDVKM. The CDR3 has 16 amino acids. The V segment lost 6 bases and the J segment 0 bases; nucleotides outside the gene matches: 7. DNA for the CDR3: TGTGCCAGCAGCCGAACAGGGGGCTATAGCACAGATACGCAGTATTTT. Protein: CASSRTGGYSTDTQYF.

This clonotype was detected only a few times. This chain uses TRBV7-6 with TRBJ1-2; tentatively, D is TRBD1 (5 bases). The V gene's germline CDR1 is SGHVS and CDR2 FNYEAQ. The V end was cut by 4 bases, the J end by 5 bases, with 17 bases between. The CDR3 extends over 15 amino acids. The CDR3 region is CASSSQPGRRYGYTF. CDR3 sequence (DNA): TGTGCCAGCAGCTCCCAACCGGGACGTAGATATGGCTACACCTTC.

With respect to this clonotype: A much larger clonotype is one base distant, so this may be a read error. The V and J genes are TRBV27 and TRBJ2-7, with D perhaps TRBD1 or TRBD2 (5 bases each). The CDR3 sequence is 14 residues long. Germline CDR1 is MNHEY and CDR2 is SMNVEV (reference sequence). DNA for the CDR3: TGTACCAGCAACCCCGGGACGGCGCCCTACGAGCAGTACTTC. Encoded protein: CTSNPGTAPYEQYF.

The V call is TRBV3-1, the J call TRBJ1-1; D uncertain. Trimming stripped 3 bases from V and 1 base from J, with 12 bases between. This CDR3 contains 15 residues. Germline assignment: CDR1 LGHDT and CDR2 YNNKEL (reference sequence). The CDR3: CASSHAGVGNTEAFF. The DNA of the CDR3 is TGTGCCAGCAGCCACGCTGGGGTCGGGAACACTGAAGCTTTCTTT.

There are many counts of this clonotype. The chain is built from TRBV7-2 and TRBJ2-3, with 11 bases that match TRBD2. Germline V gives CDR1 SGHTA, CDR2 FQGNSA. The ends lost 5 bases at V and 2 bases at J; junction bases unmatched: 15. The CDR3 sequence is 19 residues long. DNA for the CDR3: TGTGCCAGCAGCCCGCAAAACACCACTAGCGGGGGATTCACAGATACGCAGTATTTT. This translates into CASSPQNTTSGGFTDTQYF. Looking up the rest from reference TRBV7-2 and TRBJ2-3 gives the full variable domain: GAGVSQSPSNKVTEKGKDVELRCDPISGHTALYWYRQSLGQGLEFLIYFQGNSAPDKSGLPSDRFSAERTGGSVSTLTIQRTQQEDSAVYLCASSPQNTTSGGFTDTQYFGPGTRLTVL.